A selection of T cell receptor beta chains follows, all from one sample in a study of human T cells and chemical hapten exposure. TCRdb re-called the RACE reads through MiXCR, storing one row per CDR3 protein. The table lists fewer than 80,000 distinct CDR3 sequences, approximately 10% of them singletons, with around 6.8% in the top ten. The sequences come from whole blood, collected in connection with sensitization to the hapten diphenylcyclopropenone (DPC). The origin of the receptors is a woman between 50 and 59 years old with alopecia areata. Some clones in this sample may be carry-over from other donors' samples. The conserved cysteine and the conserved F or W are not part of the CDR3 here.

>TRBJ2-1|TRBV7-9
ASTHTGDSSYNEQF
>TRBJ2-1|TRBV28
ASSPNREQF
>TRBJ1-1|TRBV29-1
SGGIGGSTEAF
>TRBJ2-3|TRBV3-1
ASSQGYTDTQY
>TRBJ1-2|TRBV5-1
ASSLEAGPNYGYT
>TRBJ2-3|TRBV30
ALSGNTDTQY
>TRBJ2-1|TRBV12-3/TRBV12-4
ASSLLLAGEDEQF
>TRBJ2-1|TRBV19
ASTQGAGEQF
>TRBJ2-5|TRBV20-1
SELMGPETQY
>TRBJ1-5|TRBV23-1
ASSHLGQEFPYSNQPQH
>TRBJ1-5|TRBV20-1
SARAGVSNQPQH
>TRBJ2-5|TRBV2
ASSEGSLQETQY
>TRBJ2-1|TRBV12-3/TRBV12-4
ASRSPTSGRDNEQF
>TRBJ2-3|TRBV19
ASSIPGRSTDTQY
>TRBJ2-7|TRBV6-5
ASRNAGGDEQY
>TRBJ2-6|TRBV5-1
ASSEPGRHSGANVLT
>TRBJ1-5|TRBV4-2
ASSQELPGNQPQH
>TRBJ2-1|TRBV7-2
ASSFSDRENEQF
>TRBJ2-1|TRBV10-2
ASIGGSNAHNEQF
>TRBJ2-1|TRBV18
ASSPSNEQF
>TRBJ2-1|TRBV29-1
SVPGERNEQF
>TRBJ2-7|TRBV18
ASSPRQAPSYEQY
>TRBJ1-4|TRBV5-1
ASSLGGQILNEKLF
>TRBJ1-2|TRBV29-1
SVRAMSWRDRVAYGYT
>TRBJ1-6|TRBV30
AWSGTNHSPLH
>TRBJ1-6|TRBV11-2
ASSLDGDLH
>TRBJ1-5|TRBV6-5
ASSRQGLWNQPQH
>TRBJ2-2|TRBV19
ASSIVGRGVTGELF
>TRBJ1-5|TRBV7-2
ASSLSRGQPQH
>TRBJ2-7|TRBV20-1
SARGPNEGQY
>TRBJ2-1|TRBV5-6
ASSLRSGPVENEQF
>TRBJ2-7|TRBV29-1
SVVLGIRAYEQY